This T cell receptor beta chain was documented in a study of Graves' ophthalmopathy and Graves' hyperthyroidism. Study-wide background: Sampling took place at initial diagnosis, with peripheral blood obtained before any treatment.

This clonotype was detected many times. The antigen remains unidentified. RNA transcripts were the source from which TCR beta CDR3 regions were amplified. Second-round multiplex PCR came after a first-round RT-PCR that employed HTBI primers. TCRdb called the multiplex PCR reads again in MiXCR, with one record for every CDR3 protein. The table records about 700,000 distinct CDR3 sequences, just over 40% of them present only once. Uncontrolled infections, other autoimmune diseases, pregnancy or lactation barred patients from enrollment. Clinical symptoms, serum thyroxine, TRAb, thyroid ultrasound and orbital computed tomography formed the basis of diagnosis. Study-wide points: Most expanded thyroid clonotypes above 0.001 frequency also appeared in blood.

The clonotype was recovered from an adult man with Graves' ophthalmopathy. Specimen: peripheral blood.

The CDR3 nucleotides are TGTGCCAGCTCCCTGGGCGGGTTACTGCCTGGGGAGACCCAGTACTTC. Residues: CASSLGGLLPGETQYF. J is TRBJ2-5 and V is TRBV7-9; D is perhaps TRBD2 (5 bases). The germline gives CDR1 SEHNR, CDR2 FQNEAQ (reference sequence). Deletions cut 8 bases from V and 5 bases from J, with 24 bases between. This CDR3 region has 16 residues.